These T cell receptor beta chains were read from a single sample in a study of blood T cell repertoires in COVID-19. The assay was immunoSEQ multiplex PCR, and TCRdb's table has in-frame clones only and misses some. The sample yields 35,000 to 45,000 clones, around 85% seen once. The sequencing sample was made of peripheral blood. These receptors originate from a human donor in a cohort sampled during active COVID-19. The conserved cysteine and the conserved F or W are not part of the CDR3 here.

j_call v_call cdr3_aa
TRBJ2-5 TRBV5-1 ASSQGAAHQETQY
TRBJ1-4 TRBV21-1 ASSKATTGPIELF
TRBJ1-6 TRBV7-3 ASSLWDKVPGSYNSPLH
TRBJ2-4 TRBV10-3 AISVQAGGQDIQY
TRBJ2-1 TRBV11-3 ASSQTSGAYNEQF
TRBJ2-1 TRBV27 ASSLAGGYNEQF
TRBJ2-3 TRBV28 ASSPAGIGADTQY
TRBJ1-5 TRBV27 ASSVAGKNQPQH
TRBJ2-1 TRBV6-2/TRBV6-3 ASSLDRGYNEQF
TRBJ1-5 TRBV7-9 ASSPDNQPQH
TRBJ2-5 TRBV7-2 ASSLASGGEETQY
TRBJ1-2 TRBV11-3 ASREPGTGGGGYT
TRBJ1-3 TRBV2 ASSNPHYQTGTSGNTIY
TRBJ1-6 TRBV5-1 ASSWGTAGSYNSPLH
TRBJ1-2 TRBV27 ASSSQGYGYT
TRBJ2-1 TRBV6-2/TRBV6-3 ASSGLAGGHEQF
TRBJ2-4 TRBV5-1 ASSVQGRAKNIQY
TRBJ1-4 TRBV7-8 ASSYLPRGRRDEKLF
TRBJ2-3 TRBV7-2 ASSPPADTQY
TRBJ1-6 TRBV7-8 ASSPVGGTASASPLH
TRBJ2-3 TRBV6-4 ASSAQNTDTQY
TRBJ2-6 TRBV4-2 ASSQAATSGGAGANVLT
TRBJ1-3 TRBV2 ASKESGSGNTIY
TRBJ1-1 TRBV18 ASSPLWDRKNTEAF
TRBJ2-7 TRBV11-2 ASSRTGPISSYEQY
TRBJ2-5 TRBV2 ASSTGTNH
TRBJ1-1 TRBV6-5 ASRFNTGLAEAF
TRBJ1-1 TRBV6-5 ASSYVLGMNTEAF
TRBJ1-3 TRBV5-1 ASSLTGFGNTIY
TRBJ2-5 TRBV2 ASSELPQETQY
TRBJ2-1 TRBV2 ASSFLVSNEQF
TRBJ1-1 TRBV5-1 ASSQRQGWTEAF
TRBJ2-2 TRBV5-4 ASSLERAGEGGELF
TRBJ2-7 TRBV7-9 ASSRTGGPPYEQY